This note documents a single T cell receptor beta chain sequence. The specificity of this receptor is unknown. The sample holds no much larger clone one base away, and base qualities are not on file. The record originates from a study of cytomegalovirus exposure and HLA in healthy donors (dated by TCRdb to the late 2010s). The study in broad terms: According to a later analysis, one platform produced both the roughly 130 validation repertoires and the approximately 600 repertoires of the first cohort. The aim of the study was to test whether cataloging public T cell receptors could identify signatures of past pathogen exposure. Besides the first cohort of roughly 660 subjects, a separate validation cohort made up of over 95 different subjects was used. High-throughput TCR immunosequencing, statistical association of individual TCRs with disease status, and machine learning were combined to predict cytomegalovirus infection status. On the study overall, not on this receptor specifically: A later analysis found that TCRs clustered in the first cohort also tended to co-occur in the 120 validation repertoires, with 90% to 95% of cluster scores above 0. Cytomegalovirus status was reported to be diagnosed by the classifier with high specificity and sensitivity in both the original and validation cohorts. A few of the identified cytomegalovirus-associated TCR beta chains were confirmed in vitro to be specific for cytomegalovirus antigens. Most TCR sequences were observed very rarely across donors, whereas some public TCRs were present in many individuals. It was suggested by the authors that the approach could potentially be generalized to other disease states and immunological phenotypes. The study gave a list of more than 150 TCR beta chains associated with cytomegalovirus. A later analysis lacked HLA typing for the validation cohort, so it scored co-occurrence in that cohort across all 120 or so repertoires.

Receptor amplification or capture employed the immunoSEQ multiplex PCR assay. In the original analysis: A statistical classification framework was built to diagnose cytomegalovirus status from the catalog of TCR beta chain sequences. Imported from immuneACCESS, the table was reduced by TCRdb to in-frame sequences with V and J called. These copies leave out some clones; in studies compared against another copy, an unresolved V gene accounts for under half, and the cause of the remainder is not known. That table furnishes V, J and clone size, whereas the DNA furnished D and trimming. Here the sample has nearly 110,000 clones; 88% occur a single time. Jointly, the top ten make up 1.5% to 2% of the sample. The CDR3 holds 14 amino acids from the cysteine to the valine. The entry retains the CDR3 DNA only, 42 bases that are in frame from base 1. CDR1 and CDR2 are drawn from the germline V gene (reference sequence): SEHNR, FQNEAQ. V is trimmed back by 5 bases and J by 2 bases, and the junction contains 6 bases that no gene match accounts for.

Separate from the approximately 700-subject first cohort, the validation cohort of about 130 subjects was the group to which the donors belonged. Sequencing used PBMCs. The rearranged segments are TRBV7-9 and TRBJ2-7, with TRBD1 matching 7 junction bases. This clonotype was sampled from a woman aged 18-30 years in good health and CMV-seropositive. The CDR3 amino acid sequence is: CASSLSQGAYEQYV. The DNA is as follows: TGTGCCAGCAGCCTTTCTCAGGGGGCCTACGAGCAGTACGTC.